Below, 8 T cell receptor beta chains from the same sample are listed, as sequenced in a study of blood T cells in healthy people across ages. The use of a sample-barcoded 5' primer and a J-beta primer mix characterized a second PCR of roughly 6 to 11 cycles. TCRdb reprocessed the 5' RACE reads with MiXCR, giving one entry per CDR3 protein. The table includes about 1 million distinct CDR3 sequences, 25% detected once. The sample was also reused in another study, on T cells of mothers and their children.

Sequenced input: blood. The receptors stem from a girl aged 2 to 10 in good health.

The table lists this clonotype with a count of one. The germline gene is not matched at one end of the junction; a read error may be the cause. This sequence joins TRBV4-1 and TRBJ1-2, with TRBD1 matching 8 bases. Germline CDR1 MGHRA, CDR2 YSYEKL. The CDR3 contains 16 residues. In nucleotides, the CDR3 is TGCGCCAGCAGCCAAGTCTGGGACAGGTCTAACTATGGCCACACCTTC. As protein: CASSQVWDRSNYGHTF.

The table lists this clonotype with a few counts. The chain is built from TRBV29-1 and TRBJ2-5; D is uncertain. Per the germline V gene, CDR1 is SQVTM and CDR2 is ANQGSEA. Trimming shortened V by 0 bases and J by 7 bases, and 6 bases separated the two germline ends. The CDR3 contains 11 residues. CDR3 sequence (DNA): TGCAGCGTTGAAGATCTTTGGACCCAGTACTTC. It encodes CSVEDLWTQYF.

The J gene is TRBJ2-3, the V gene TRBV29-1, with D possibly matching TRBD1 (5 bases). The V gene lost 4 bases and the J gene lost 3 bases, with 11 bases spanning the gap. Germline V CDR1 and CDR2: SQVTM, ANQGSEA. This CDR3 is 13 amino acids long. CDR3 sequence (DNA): TGCAGCGTTGGTGGACACTATACAGATACGCAGTATTTT. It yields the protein CSVGGHYTDTQYF.

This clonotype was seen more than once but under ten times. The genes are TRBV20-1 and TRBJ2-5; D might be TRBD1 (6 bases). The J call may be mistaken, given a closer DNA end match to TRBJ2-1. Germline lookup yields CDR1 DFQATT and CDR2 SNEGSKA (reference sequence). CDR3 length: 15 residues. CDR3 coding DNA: TGCAGTGCTAGAGATCCCCGACAGGATAACAATGAGCAGTTCTTC. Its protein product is CSARDPRQDNNEQFF.

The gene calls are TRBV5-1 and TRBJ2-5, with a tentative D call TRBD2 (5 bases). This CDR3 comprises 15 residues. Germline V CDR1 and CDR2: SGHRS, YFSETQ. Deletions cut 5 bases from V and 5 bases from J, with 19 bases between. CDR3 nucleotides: TGCGCCAGCAGTCCTCCGGGGTCCCTTGAGGAGACCCAGTACTTC. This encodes CASSPPGSLEETQYF.

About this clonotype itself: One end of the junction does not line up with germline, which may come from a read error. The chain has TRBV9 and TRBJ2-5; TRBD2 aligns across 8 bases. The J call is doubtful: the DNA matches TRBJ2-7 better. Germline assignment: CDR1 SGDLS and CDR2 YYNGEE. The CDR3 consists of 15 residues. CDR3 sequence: CASNVGGTSSYEQYF. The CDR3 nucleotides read TGTGCCAGCAACGTAGGCGGGACTAGCTCCTACGAGCAGTACTTC.

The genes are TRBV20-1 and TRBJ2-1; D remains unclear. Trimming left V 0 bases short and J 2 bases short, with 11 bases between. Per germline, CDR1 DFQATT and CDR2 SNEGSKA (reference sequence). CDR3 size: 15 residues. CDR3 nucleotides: TGCAGTGCTAGAGATGAGAGCGTAGCCTACAATGAGCAGTTCTTC. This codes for CSARDESVAYNEQFF.

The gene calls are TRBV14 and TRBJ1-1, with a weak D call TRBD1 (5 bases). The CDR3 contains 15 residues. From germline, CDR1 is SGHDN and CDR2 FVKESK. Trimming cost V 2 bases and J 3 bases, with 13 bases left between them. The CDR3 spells CASSQSRRGYTEAFF. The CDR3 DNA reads TGTGCCAGCAGCCAAAGTCGGAGGGGATACACTGAAGCTTTCTTT.